This T cell receptor beta chain derives from a study of T cell repertoires in cytomegalovirus infection. The trim removed 1 base at V and 6 bases at J, leaving 3 bases unmatched. Germline V gene data show CDR1 as MNHEY and CDR2 as SVGAGI. This CDR3 spans 14 amino acids. As concerns this clonotype: Its target is unknown.

TCRdb used MiXCR to reprocess the reads, holding one entry per CDR3 protein. The sample lists 650,000 to 850,000 distinct CDR3 sequences, 25% to 30% occurring once. The specimen comprised cultured CD8+ T cells from PBMCs, sampled from culture after CMV antigen stimulation. The chain uses TRBV6-5 and TRBJ2-3; 8 nucleotides agree with TRBD2. The clonotype comes from a human donor in good health (CMV status not recorded). Some clones in this sample may be carry-over from other donors' samples. The DNA for the CDR3 is TGTGCCAGCAGTTACTTGGGACTAGACGATACGCAGTATTTT. This gives the protein CASSYLGLDDTQYF.